This T cell receptor beta chain was retrieved from a study of T cells expressing NK-cell markers. As for the study in general: Sorted CD3+CD56+NKG2C+, CD3+CD56+NKG2C- and CD3+CD56-NKG2C+ T cells provided the TCR beta repertoires. The authors sequenced eight donors, of whom seven were HCMV-seropositive and one was seronegative.

The CDR3 covers 13 residues. In germline, CDR1 is SGHVS, CDR2 FNYEAQ. Beta-chain TCR cDNA was generated via 5'RACE template switching with UMIs. One entry per CDR3 protein, without DNA, is what TCRdb gives after re-calling the 5' RACE reads. This sample's table has about 550,000 distinct CDR3 sequences. This sequence was found in a man between 18 and 35 years old in good health. Sequences were obtained from blood T cells: a sorted CD56 or NKG2C T cell subset, CD4+ or CD8+ T cells, or bulk PBMC T cells (not recorded which). The J gene is TRBJ2-1, the V gene TRBV7-6; there is no DNA to check the TCRdb D call of TRBD1. The CDR3 here is CASKGFSSVEQFF.